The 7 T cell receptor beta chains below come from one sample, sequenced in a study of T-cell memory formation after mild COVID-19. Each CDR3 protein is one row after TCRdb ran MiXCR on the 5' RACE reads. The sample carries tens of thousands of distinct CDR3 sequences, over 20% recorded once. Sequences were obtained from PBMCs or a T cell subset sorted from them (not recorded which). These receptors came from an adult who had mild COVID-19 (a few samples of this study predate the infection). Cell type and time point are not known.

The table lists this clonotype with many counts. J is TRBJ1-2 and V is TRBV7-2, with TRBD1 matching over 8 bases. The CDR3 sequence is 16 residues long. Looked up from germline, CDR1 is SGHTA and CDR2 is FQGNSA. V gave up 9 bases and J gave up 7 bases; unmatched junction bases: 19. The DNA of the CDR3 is TGTGCCAGGGGAAGCGGGGACAGGACAAAATACGGTGGCTACACCTTC. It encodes CARGSGDRTKYGGYTF.

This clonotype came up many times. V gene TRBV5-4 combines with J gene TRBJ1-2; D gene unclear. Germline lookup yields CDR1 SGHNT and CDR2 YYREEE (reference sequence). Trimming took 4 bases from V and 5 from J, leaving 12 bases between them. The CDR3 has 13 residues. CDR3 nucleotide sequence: TGTGCCAGCAGCCCGACTTCGGCTTATGGCTACACCTTC. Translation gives CASSPTSAYGYTF. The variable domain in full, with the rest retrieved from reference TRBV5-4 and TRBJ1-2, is ETGVTQSPTHLIKTRGQQVTLRCSSQSGHNTVSWYQQALGQGPQFIFQYYREEENGRGNFPPRFSGLQFPNYSSELNVNALELDDSALYLCASSPTSAYGYTFGSGTRLTVV.

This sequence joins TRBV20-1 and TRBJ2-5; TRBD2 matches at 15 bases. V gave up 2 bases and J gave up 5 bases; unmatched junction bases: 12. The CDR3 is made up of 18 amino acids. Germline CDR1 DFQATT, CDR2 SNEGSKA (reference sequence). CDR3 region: CSARLPGLAGGPEETQYF. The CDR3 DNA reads TGCAGTGCTAGACTTCCCGGACTAGCGGGGGGGCCGGAGGAGACCCAGTACTTC.

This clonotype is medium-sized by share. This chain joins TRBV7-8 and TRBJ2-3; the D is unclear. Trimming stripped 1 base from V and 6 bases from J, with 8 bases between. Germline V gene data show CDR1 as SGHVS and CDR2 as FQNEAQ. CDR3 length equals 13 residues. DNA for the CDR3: TGTGCCAGCAGCTTAGGACGACGGGATACGCAGTATTTT. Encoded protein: CASSLGRRDTQYF.

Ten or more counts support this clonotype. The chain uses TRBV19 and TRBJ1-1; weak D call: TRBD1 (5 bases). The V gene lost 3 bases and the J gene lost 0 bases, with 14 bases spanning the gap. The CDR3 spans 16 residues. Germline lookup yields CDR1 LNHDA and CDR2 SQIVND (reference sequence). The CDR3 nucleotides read TGTGCCAGTAGTATCAGGGTTCCCGCAATGAACACTGAAGCTTTCTTT. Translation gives CASSIRVPAMNTEAFF.

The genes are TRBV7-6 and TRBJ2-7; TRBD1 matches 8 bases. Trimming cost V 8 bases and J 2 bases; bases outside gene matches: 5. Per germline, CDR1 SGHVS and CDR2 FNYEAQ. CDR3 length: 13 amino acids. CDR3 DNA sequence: TGTGCCAGCGGAGGACAGGGAGCCTACGAGCAGTACTTC. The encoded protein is CASGGQGAYEQYF. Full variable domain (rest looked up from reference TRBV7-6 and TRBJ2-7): GAGVSQSPRYKVTKRGQDVALRCDPISGHVSLYWYRQALGQGPEFLTYFNYEAQQDKSGLPNDRFSAERPEGSISTLTIQRTEQRDSAMYRCASGGQGAYEQYFGPGTRLTVT.

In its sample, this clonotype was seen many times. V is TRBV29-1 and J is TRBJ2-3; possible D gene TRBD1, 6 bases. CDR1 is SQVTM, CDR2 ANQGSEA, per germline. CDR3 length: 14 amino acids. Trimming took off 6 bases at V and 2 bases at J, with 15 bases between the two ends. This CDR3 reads CSVVQGAVTDTQYF. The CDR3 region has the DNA TGCAGCGTAGTACAGGGAGCCGTCACAGATACGCAGTATTTT.